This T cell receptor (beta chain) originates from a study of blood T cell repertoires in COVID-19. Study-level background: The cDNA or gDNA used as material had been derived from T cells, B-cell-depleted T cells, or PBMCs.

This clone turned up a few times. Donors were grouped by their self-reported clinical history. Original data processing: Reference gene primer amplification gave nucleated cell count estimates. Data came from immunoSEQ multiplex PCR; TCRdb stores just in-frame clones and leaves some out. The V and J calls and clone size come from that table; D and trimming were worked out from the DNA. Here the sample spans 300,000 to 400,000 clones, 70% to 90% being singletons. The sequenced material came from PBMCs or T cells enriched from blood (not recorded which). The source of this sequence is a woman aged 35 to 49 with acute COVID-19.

The CDR3 region has the DNA TGTGCCATCAGTGGGACAGTAAACGAGCAGTACTTC. Protein product: CAISGTVNEQYF. The chain has TRBV10-3 and TRBJ2-7; possible D gene TRBD1, 6 bases. Deletions cut 4 bases from V and 5 bases from J, with 9 bases between. The germline V gene encodes CDR1 ENHRY and CDR2 SYGVKD. The CDR3 is made up of 12 amino acids.